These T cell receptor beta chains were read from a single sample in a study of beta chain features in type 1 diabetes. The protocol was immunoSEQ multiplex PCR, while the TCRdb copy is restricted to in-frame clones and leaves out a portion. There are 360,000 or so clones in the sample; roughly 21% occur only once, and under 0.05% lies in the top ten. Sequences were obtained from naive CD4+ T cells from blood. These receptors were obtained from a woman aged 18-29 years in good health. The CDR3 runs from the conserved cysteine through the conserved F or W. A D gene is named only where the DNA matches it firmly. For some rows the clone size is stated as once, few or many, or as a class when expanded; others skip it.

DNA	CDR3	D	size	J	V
TGTGCCAGCAGCCGGCGGGGTTGGTACCAAGAGACCCAGTACTTC	CASSRRGWYQETQYF	NA	few	TRBJ2-5	TRBV5-4
TGTGCCAGTAACAGCAACTATGGCTACACCTTC	CASNSNYGYTF	NA	NA	TRBJ1-2	TRBV19
TGTGCCAGCAGGGAGGGGTACGAGCAGTACTTC	CASREGYEQYF	NA	few	TRBJ2-7	TRBV6-1
TGTGCCAGCAGCTTGGATGCCCAGCGGGTTAGTAATGAGCAGTTCTTC	CASSLDAQRVSNEQFF	NA	NA	TRBJ2-1	TRBV5-4
TGTGCCAGCAGCTTGGGACAGGGGGACGAGACCCAGTACTTC	CASSLGQGDETQYF	TRBD1	NA	TRBJ2-5	TRBV7-9
TGTGCCAGTAGTAGAAGCCGGACAGGTCGGCGGGAGCTGTTTTTT	CASSRSRTGRRELFF	TRBD1	few	TRBJ2-2	TRBV19
TGTGCCAGCAGTGGCGGACTAGCGGGAGGAGGAGTGGGCGAGCAGTACTTC	CASSGGLAGGGVGEQYF	TRBD2	NA	TRBJ2-7	TRBV6-1
TGTGCCTGGACGGGAGTGCAATCATCCTACGAGCAGTACTTC	CAWTGVQSSYEQYF	NA	few	TRBJ2-7	TRBV30
TGTGCCAGCAGCGGAGGCGGGGTAGGGGAGACCCAGTACTTC	CASSGGGVGETQYF	NA	NA	TRBJ2-5	TRBV9
TGTGCCAGCAGCTTACAGGGGGTCTATGGCTACACCTTC	CASSLQGVYGYTF	TRBD1	NA	TRBJ1-2	TRBV13
TGTGCCAGCAGCTTTAGTACAGGGGGCAATACGCAGTATTTT	CASSFSTGGNTQYF	TRBD1	NA	TRBJ2-3	TRBV5-4
TGCAGTGCTGACAGTAACACTGAAGCTTTCTTT	CSADSNTEAFF	NA	few	TRBJ1-1	TRBV20-1
TGCAGCGTTGAAGATCACCAGGGAAGCACAGATACGCAGTATTTT	CSVEDHQGSTDTQYF	NA	few	TRBJ2-3	TRBV29-1
TGTGCCAGCAGTCCCTCGTCCTCCGACGAGCAGTACTTC	CASSPSSSDEQYF	NA	NA	TRBJ2-7	TRBV27
TGTGCCAGCACGAGTCCAGATACGCAGTATTTT	CASTSPDTQYF	NA	few	TRBJ2-3	TRBV2
TGTGCCTGGACCAGGGGGGCCACTGACTCTGGAAACACCATATATTTT	CAWTRGATDSGNTIYF	TRBD1	NA	TRBJ1-3	TRBV30
TGCAGCGTTGCCCGGGTAGCGGGGGGATACAATGAGCAGTTCTTC	CSVARVAGGYNEQFF	TRBD2	NA	TRBJ2-1	TRBV29-1
TGTGCCAGCACTGTGGGCACAGATACGCAGTATTTT	CASTVGTDTQYF	NA	few	TRBJ2-3	TRBV19
TGTGCCAGCAGCGATCGGGGAAGCTCCTACAATGAGCAGTTCTTC	CASSDRGSSYNEQFF	NA	NA	TRBJ2-1	TRBV9
TGTGCCAGCAGCCAAGATGGACAGGGAGACGGGGAGACCCAGTACTTC	CASSQDGQGDGETQYF	TRBD1	NA	TRBJ2-5	TRBV4-2
TGTGCCAGCAGCGTGGCCGGGACAAGGCGCGACGAGCAGTACTTC	CASSVAGTRRDEQYF	NA	NA	TRBJ2-7	TRBV9
TGTGCCAGTGCGGGAGGGCCCGGCATTCAGTACTTC	CASAGGPGIQYF	TRBD2	few	TRBJ2-4	TRBV11-2
TGTGCCAGCAGTTACTCGATCAGACAAGACACAGGCTACACCTTC	CASSYSIRQDTGYTF	NA	NA	TRBJ1-2	TRBV6-6
TGTGCCAGCAGCCCTACAGCTGACATAGCCAAAAACATTCAGTACTTC	CASSPTADIAKNIQYF	NA	NA	TRBJ2-4	TRBV7-9
TGTGCCAGCAGTGAAGTTCTCGGGAGGGCCGGAGATACGCAGTATTTT	CASSEVLGRAGDTQYF	TRBD2	NA	TRBJ2-3	TRBV2
TGTGCTAGTGGTCGGGTTTCCCCCTCGTCCTACAATGAGCAGTTCTTC	CASGRVSPSSYNEQFF	NA	few	TRBJ2-1	TRBV12-5
TGTGCCAGCAGGTTAGCGGGAGGATCGTATGAGCAGTTCTTC	CASRLAGGSYEQFF	TRBD2	few	TRBJ2-1	TRBV5-4
TGTGCCAGCAGCTTAGGCAGGGTCACTGAAGCTTTCTTT	CASSLGRVTEAFF	NA	few	TRBJ1-1	TRBV7-2
TGTGCCTGGAGACACGCCGGGACAGGGGAAAATCAGCCCCAGCATTTT	CAWRHAGTGENQPQHF	TRBD1	NA	TRBJ1-5	TRBV30
TGCAGCGTCCAGGGGGCGAGCACAGATACGCAGTATTTT	CSVQGASTDTQYF	TRBD1	few	TRBJ2-3	TRBV29-1
TGTGCCTGGACGGAATTTCGGGTCGAAAAACTGTTTTTT	CAWTEFRVEKLFF	NA	NA	TRBJ1-4	TRBV30
TGCGCCAGCAGCCTCGTGGGTGGGAGGTACCAAGAGACCCAGTACTTC	CASSLVGGRYQETQYF	NA	NA	TRBJ2-5	TRBV5-1
TGCGCCAGCAGCCACCCGCCGCGGGGGGGCTCAGATACGCAGTATTTT	CASSHPPRGGSDTQYF	TRBD2	NA	TRBJ2-3	TRBV4-1
TGTGCCAGCAGCTCAGGTCGTGTGAACTCACCCCTCCACTTT	CASSSGRVNSPLHF	NA	NA	TRBJ1-6	TRBV7-8
TGCAGCGTACGTGTGGGAGGTGGGACTGAAGCTTTCTTT	CSVRVGGGTEAFF	NA	few	TRBJ1-1	TRBV29-1
TGTGCCAGCAGACTTTTACAGCTAAACACTGAAGCTTTCTTT	CASRLLQLNTEAFF	NA	few	TRBJ1-1	TRBV7-9
TGCGCCAGCAGCCAAGGGCACGGGAGGACGTACAATGAGCAGTTCTTC	CASSQGHGRTYNEQFF	TRBD2	NA	TRBJ2-1	TRBV4-1
TGCAGCGTTGAATCAGGGGATGAAAAACTGTTTTTT	CSVESGDEKLFF	NA	NA	TRBJ1-4	TRBV29-1
TGTGCCAGCTCACCCGCGGGACAGGGCTATGGCTACACCTTC	CASSPAGQGYGYTF	TRBD1	few	TRBJ1-2	TRBV18
TGTGCCAGCAGCTTAGTCGGTCAATCCTACGAGCAGTACTTC	CASSLVGQSYEQYF	NA	NA	TRBJ2-7	TRBV7-9
TGTGCCAGCTCACCCATAGACAGGGAGAACACTGAAGCTTTCTTT	CASSPIDRENTEAFF	TRBD1	NA	TRBJ1-1	TRBV18
TGTGCCAGCAGCCAAGACCCGGGACAGGGTGGATATGGCTACACCTTC	CASSQDPGQGGYGYTF	TRBD1	few	TRBJ1-2	TRBV14
TGTGCCACCAGCAGAGCAGGGGTTAACGGGGAGCTGTTTTTT	CATSRAGVNGELFF	NA	few	TRBJ2-2	TRBV15
TGTGCCTGGAGTGTAGGGGGACCGATCGATAGCTACACCTTC	CAWSVGGPIDSYTF	NA	NA	TRBJ1-2	TRBV30
TGTGCCAGCAGTGACTCGAGCCAGGGAAATTCACCCCTCCACTTT	CASSDSSQGNSPLHF	NA	NA	TRBJ1-6	TRBV6-4
TGTGCCAGCAGTGAGGGCAGAGAATATCAGCCCCAGCATTTT	CASSEGREYQPQHF	NA	NA	TRBJ1-5	TRBV2
TGTGCCAGCAGTTTAACCTATCACCTAGCGGGGGCCTACGAGCAGTACTTC	CASSLTYHLAGAYEQYF	TRBD2	few	TRBJ2-7	TRBV27
TGTGCCAGCAGGCCTACCATGAACACTGAAGCTTTCTTT	CASRPTMNTEAFF	NA	NA	TRBJ1-1	TRBV6-1
TGTGCCAGCAGCGTCGGAGGGGGCTACAAGAAGACAGATACGCAGTATTTT	CASSVGGGYKKTDTQYF	NA	NA	TRBJ2-3	TRBV9
TGTGCCTGGAGTGCAGCCGGGACAGGGTATGGCTACACCTTC	CAWSAAGTGYGYTF	TRBD1	NA	TRBJ1-2	TRBV30